One and the same sample provided the 25 T cell receptor beta chains below, sequenced in a study of blood T cell repertoires in COVID-19. Profiling relied on immunoSEQ multiplex PCR, and the TCRdb table lists in-frame clones only, not all of them. The table lists a few hundred thousand clones, around 91% of them singletons, with around 15% in the top ten. The sequenced sample was PBMCs or T cells enriched from blood (not recorded which). The receptor set was obtained from a man between 25 and 39 years old who had been exposed to COVID-19.

The rearrangement links TRBV6-5 to TRBJ2-3, with TRBD2 identical over 8 bases. V shed 3 bases and J 0 bases; nucleotides not matched to a gene: 5. The CDR3 loop spans 16 amino acids. Germline V gene data show CDR1 as MNHEY and CDR2 as SVGAGI. The CDR3 nucleotides are TGTGCCAGCAGTTATCCGGCGGGGGGTAGCACAGATACGCAGTATTTT. It translates to CASSYPAGGSTDTQYF.

This sequence joins TRBV27 and TRBJ2-4; 11 bases line up with TRBD2. The CDR3 totals 15 residues. V was clipped by 4 bases and J by 8 bases; unmatched bases: 7. Germline V gene sequence: CDR1 MNHEY, CDR2 SMNVEV (reference sequence). The DNA for the CDR3 is TGTGCCAGCAGTTCTAGCGGGGGGTTAAGGGACATTCAGTACTTC. The encoded protein is CASSSSGGLRDIQYF.

The J gene is TRBJ2-4, the V gene TRBV28; TRBD1 is a possible D gene (5 bases). V lost 4 bases and J lost 8, with 18 bases in between. CDR1 and CDR2 (germline): MDHEN, SYDVKM. CDR3 size: 15 residues. The CDR3 coding sequence is TGTGCCAGCAGTTCCATTCAGGGAAGAGGATACATTCAGTACTTC. It specifies CASSSIQGRGYIQYF.

The chain links TRBV10-2 to TRBJ1-2; the match to TRBD1 covers 8 bases. The CDR3 has 13 residues. Losses at the gene ends were 9 bases for V and 8 bases for J; bases not matched to a gene: 11. The germline gives CDR1 WSHSY, CDR2 SAAADI. In DNA form, the CDR3 reads TGCGCCAGTTGGACAGGGTCCGTCTACGGCTACACCTTC. Protein sequence: CASWTGSVYGYTF.

The chain is built from TRBV2 and TRBJ1-1; perhaps TRBD1 as D (6 bases). Trimming took off 6 bases at V and 0 bases at J, with 11 bases between the two ends. The CDR3 runs 14 residues. Germline V gene lookup returns CDR1 SNHLY and CDR2 FYNNEI. CDR3 sequence (DNA): TGTGCCAGCAGAAGGGGGAGTATGAACACTGAAGCTTTCTTT. This sequence encodes CASRRGSMNTEAFF.

This clone was observed a single time. This chain connects TRBV7-9 to TRBJ2-3; D unresolved. Trimming removed 7 bases from V and 2 bases from J, with 7 bases in between. The CDR3 loop spans 12 amino acids. CDR1 is SEHNR and CDR2 is FQNEAQ in the germline V gene (reference sequence). The CDR3 nucleotides read TGTGCCAGCACACAGTCCACAGATACGCAGTATTTT. Its protein product is CASTQSTDTQYF.

The rearrangement joins TRBV28 to TRBJ2-7; TRBD2 matches at 8 bases. Germline V gene sequence: CDR1 MDHEN, CDR2 SYDVKM. This CDR3 spans 14 amino acids. J lost 3 bases, V lost 6 bases, and 7 bases had no gene match. The CDR3, as DNA: TGTGCCAGCAGCCCGGGGGGGACTGTCTACGAGCAGTACTTC. It specifies CASSPGGTVYEQYF.

The table lists this clone with a count of one. This sequence joins TRBV3-1 (or the pseudogene TRBV3-2) and TRBJ2-7; 11 bases align to TRBD1. The CDR3 loop spans 15 amino acids. V lost 1 base to trimming and J lost 3 bases; unmatched junction nucleotides: 2. Germline-derived CDR1 and CDR2 are LGHDT and YNNKEL (reference sequence). Written as DNA, the CDR3 is TGTGCCAGCAGCCAAGCGGGACAGGGGGACTACGAGCAGTACTTC. It codes for CASSQAGQGDYEQYF.

There are a few counts of this clone. The CDR3: CASSLNRETQYF. CDR3 bases: TGTGCCAGCAGCTTAAACCGGGAGACCCAGTACTTC. This rearrangement joins TRBV7-6 to TRBJ2-5; D ambiguous. V lost 2 bases and J lost 5, with 6 bases in between. From germline, CDR1 is SGHVS and CDR2 FNYEAQ. The CDR3 runs 12 residues.

This chain connects TRBV6-1 to TRBJ1-4, with no clear D. The V end was cut by 1 base, the J end by 10 bases, with 10 bases between. Germline CDR1 MNHNS, CDR2 SASEGT. The CDR3 loop spans 13 amino acids. DNA for the CDR3: TGTGCCAGCAGTGAAGGAGGTCGGTTAAAACTGTTTTTT. This translates into CASSEGGRLKLFF.

This rearrangement joins TRBV5-1 to TRBJ1-6, with a tentative D call TRBD1 (6 bases). Trimming took off 6 bases at V and 10 bases at J, with 20 bases between the two ends. Germline V CDR1 and CDR2: SGHRS, YFSETQ. This CDR3 spans 15 amino acids. CDR3 nucleotide sequence: TGCGCCAGCAAACCCGAGGGGGGGCAGGGGTCACCCCTCCACTTT. It translates to CASKPEGGQGSPLHF.

Comments on this clone: Sequence at one end of the junction differs from germline and may be a read error. This chain connects TRBV13 to TRBJ1-1; D perhaps matches TRBD1 (5 bases). The CDR3 runs to 13 residues. In germline, CDR1 is PRHDT, CDR2 FYEKMQ (reference sequence). CDR3 nucleotides: TGTGCCAGCAGCTCCGATTGGGGCACTGAAGCTTTTTTT. It encodes CASSSDWGTEAFF.

The chain links TRBV5-4 to TRBJ2-5; 7 nucleotides agree with TRBD1. Germline lookup yields CDR1 SGHNT and CDR2 YYREEE (reference sequence). The junction had 5 bases not matched to a gene; V was cut back by 4 bases and J by 2 bases. The length of the CDR3 is 14 residues. The CDR3 reads CASSPRDRQETQYF. CDR3 sequence (DNA): TGTGCCAGCAGCCCCAGGGACAGACAAGAGACCCAGTACTTC.

CDR3 coding DNA: TGTGCCAGCAGCGTCCAGGGGGCGGATGAGCAGTTCTTC. The encoded protein is CASSVQGADEQFF. The chain couples TRBV9 to TRBJ2-1; the match to TRBD1 covers 8 bases. CDR3 length: 13 amino acids. CDR1 and CDR2 from the germline V gene are SGDLS and YYNGEE. V lost 2 bases to trimming and J lost 8 bases; unmatched junction nucleotides: 3.

The chain carries TRBV10-1 and TRBJ1-5; TRBD1 is a possible D gene (5 bases). Germline V CDR1 and CDR2: WNHNN, SYGVQD (reference sequence). The germline V and J ends were trimmed by 4 bases and 6 bases, with 10 bases remaining between them. CDR3 length equals 13 residues. This chain's CDR3 is CASSGQGTQPQHF. CDR3 nucleotide sequence: TGCGCCAGCAGTGGGCAGGGAACTCAGCCCCAGCATTTT.

This sequence joins TRBV7-9 and TRBJ2-4, with a possible D match to TRBD1 (7 bases). Trimming removed 5 bases at V and 9 bases at J, with 17 bases between. CDR3 length: 14 residues. Per the germline V gene, CDR1 is SEHNR and CDR2 is FQNEAQ (reference sequence). This chain's CDR3 is CASSAGDSGGIQYF. DNA for the CDR3: TGTGCCAGCAGCGCCGGGGACTCAGGGGGCATTCAGTACTTC.

DNA for the CDR3: TGTGCCAGTAGTATAGGAGCATTTGGGACCCAGTACTTC. Its protein is CASSIGAFGTQYF. V is TRBV19 and J is TRBJ2-5, with D unclear. CDR3 size: 13 residues. Germline loops: CDR1 LNHDA, CDR2 SQIVND (reference sequence). Between the trimmed V and J ends, which lost 1 base and 7 bases, there was a span of 10 bases.

The gene calls are TRBV19 and TRBJ1-2; possible D gene TRBD1, 5 bases. The ends were cut back, 3 bases at V and 5 bases at J, with 13 bases in the middle. The germline V gene has CDR1 LNHDA and CDR2 SQIVND (reference sequence). This CDR3 is built from 14 residues. The CDR3 reads CASSILGAQYGYTF. The DNA for the CDR3 is TGTGCCAGTAGTATTTTAGGGGCTCAATATGGCTACACCTTC. The full variable domain, in which reference TRBV19 and TRBJ1-2 provide the parts outside the CDR3, is DGGITQSPKYLFRKEGQNVTLSCEQNLNHDAMYWYRQDPGQGLRLIYYSQIVNDFQKGDIAEGYSVSREKKESFPLTVTSAQKNPTAFYLCASSILGAQYGYTFGSGTRLTVV.

This chain joins TRBV13 and TRBJ2-5; 7 bases match TRBD2. The germline V gene encodes CDR1 PRHDT and CDR2 FYEKMQ (reference sequence). Trimming cost V 6 bases and J 2 bases; bases outside gene matches: 9. The CDR3 is 15 residues long. Here the CDR3 DNA reads TGTGCCAGCAGTCCAAGCGGGGACCTGCAAGAGACCCAGTACTTC. It is translated as CASSPSGDLQETQYF.

The chain employs TRBV7-9 and TRBJ2-2; D possibly corresponds to TRBD2 (5 bases). From germline, CDR1 is SEHNR and CDR2 FQNEAQ (reference sequence). This CDR3 has 16 amino acids. V was pared by 3 bases and J by 4 bases, with 15 bases between. The CDR3 spells CASSFGSHGITGELFF. In DNA, the CDR3 is TGTGCCAGCAGCTTCGGCTCTCACGGGATCACCGGGGAGCTGTTTTTT.

The chain has TRBV6-2 or TRBV6-3 and TRBJ1-2; possibly TRBD1 for D (5 bases). Per germline, CDR1 MNHEY and CDR2 SVGEGT. This CDR3 comprises 15 residues. Trimming cost V 5 bases and J 8 bases, with 21 bases left between them. CDR3 protein: CASSRILQAPGGYTF. Written as DNA, the CDR3 is TGTGCCAGCAGTCGCATCCTACAGGCGCCTGGAGGCTACACCTTC.

The chain joins TRBV5-1 to TRBJ2-3, with a possible D match to TRBD2 (7 bases). The V gene lost 0 bases and the J gene lost 5 bases, with 10 bases spanning the gap. The V gene's germline CDR1 is SGHRS and CDR2 YFSETQ. CDR3 length equals 14 residues. The CDR3 DNA sequence: TGCGCCAGCAGCTTGGGGGGGGGCGAAGATACGCAGTATTTT. This translates into CASSLGGGEDTQYF.

This clone was detected only once. The chain couples TRBV7-9 to TRBJ1-2, with TRBD1 matching over 9 bases. Germline CDR1 and CDR2: SEHNR and FQNEAQ (reference sequence). The V and J ends lost 3 bases and 4 bases, in that order; junction bases with no gene match: 6. CDR3 length: 15 amino acids. The CDR3 bases are TGTGCCAGCAGCTTGACGACAGGGGGGTCCTATGGCTACACCTTC. This gives the protein CASSLTTGGSYGYTF. The whole variable domain, remainder taken from reference TRBV7-9 and TRBJ1-2, is DTGVSQNPRHKITKRGQNVTFRCDPISEHNRLYWYRQTLGQGPEFLTYFQNEAQLEKSRLLSDRFSAERPKGSFSTLEIQRTEQGDSAMYLCASSLTTGGSYGYTFGSGTRLTVV.

J is TRBJ2-5 and V is TRBV7-6, with D unclear. V was trimmed by 5 bases and J by 5 bases, leaving 12 bases between them. Germline loops: CDR1 SGHVS, CDR2 FNYEAQ. The CDR3 contains 13 residues. The DNA for the CDR3 is TGTGCCAGCAGCCCTCACACGAGGGAGACCCAGTACTTC. This gives the protein CASSPHTRETQYF.

This sequence joins TRBV18 and TRBJ2-1, with D uncertain. CDR3 length: 13 amino acids. The V gene's germline CDR1 is KGHSH and CDR2 LQKENI. Trimming took off 3 bases at V and 2 bases at J, with 5 bases between the two ends. CDR3 sequence: CASSPQTYNEQFF. The CDR3 DNA sequence: TGTGCCAGCTCACCCCAGACCTACAATGAGCAGTTCTTC. Full variable domain (rest looked up from reference TRBV18 and TRBJ2-1): NAGVMQNPRHLVRRRGQEARLRCSPMKGHSHVYWYRQLPEEGLKFMVYLQKENIIDESGMPKERFSAEFPKEGPSILRIQQVVRGDSAAYFCASSPQTYNEQFFGPGTRLTVL.